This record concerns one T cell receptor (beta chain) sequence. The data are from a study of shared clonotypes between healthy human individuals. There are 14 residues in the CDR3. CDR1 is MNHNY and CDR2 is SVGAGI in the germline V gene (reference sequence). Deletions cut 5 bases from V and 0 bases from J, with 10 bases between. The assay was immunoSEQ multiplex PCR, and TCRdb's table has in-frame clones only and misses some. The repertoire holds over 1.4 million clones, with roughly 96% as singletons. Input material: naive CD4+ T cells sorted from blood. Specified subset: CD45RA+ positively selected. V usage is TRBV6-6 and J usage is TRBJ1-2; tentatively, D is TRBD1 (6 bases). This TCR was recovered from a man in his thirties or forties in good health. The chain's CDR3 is CASSPDRANYGYTF. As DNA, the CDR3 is TGTGCCAGCAGTCCGGACAGAGCTAACTATGGCTACACCTTC.